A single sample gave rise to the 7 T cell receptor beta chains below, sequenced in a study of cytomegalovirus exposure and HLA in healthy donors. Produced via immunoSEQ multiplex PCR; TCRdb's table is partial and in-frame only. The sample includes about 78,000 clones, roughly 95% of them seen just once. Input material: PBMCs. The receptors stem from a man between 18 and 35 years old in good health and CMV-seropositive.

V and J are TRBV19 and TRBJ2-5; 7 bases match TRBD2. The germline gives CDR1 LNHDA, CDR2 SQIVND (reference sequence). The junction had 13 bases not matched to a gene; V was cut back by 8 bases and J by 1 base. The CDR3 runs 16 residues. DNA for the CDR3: TGTGCCAGTTCGAGAGGAGGGAGCGGGATCCAAGAGACCCAGTACTTC. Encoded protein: CASSRGGSGIQETQYF.

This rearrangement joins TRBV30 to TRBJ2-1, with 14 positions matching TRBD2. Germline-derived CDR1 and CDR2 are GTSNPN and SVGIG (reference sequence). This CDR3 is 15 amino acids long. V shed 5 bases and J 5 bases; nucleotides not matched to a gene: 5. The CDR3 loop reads CAWGGLAGGHNEQFF. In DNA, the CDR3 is TGTGCCTGGGGTGGACTAGCGGGAGGTCACAATGAGCAGTTCTTC.

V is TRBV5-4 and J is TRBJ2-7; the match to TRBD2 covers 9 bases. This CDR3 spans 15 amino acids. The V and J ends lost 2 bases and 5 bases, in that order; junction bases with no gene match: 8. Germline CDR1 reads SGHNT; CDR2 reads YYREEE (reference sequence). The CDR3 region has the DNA TGTGCCAGCAGCTTAGATAGCGGGAGACGCGACGAGCAGTACTTC. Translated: CASSLDSGRRDEQYF. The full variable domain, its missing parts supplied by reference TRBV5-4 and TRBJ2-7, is ETGVTQSPTHLIKTRGQQVTLRCSSQSGHNTVSWYQQALGQGPQFIFQYYREEENGRGNFPPRFSGLQFPNYSSELNVNALELDDSALYLCASSLDSGRRDEQYFGPGTRLTVT.

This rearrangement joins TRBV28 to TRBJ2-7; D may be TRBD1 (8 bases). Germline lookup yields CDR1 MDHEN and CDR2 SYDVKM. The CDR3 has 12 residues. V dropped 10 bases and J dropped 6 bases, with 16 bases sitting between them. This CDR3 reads CATQQGGGEQYF. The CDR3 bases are TGTGCCACACAACAGGGGGGGGGCGAGCAGTACTTC.

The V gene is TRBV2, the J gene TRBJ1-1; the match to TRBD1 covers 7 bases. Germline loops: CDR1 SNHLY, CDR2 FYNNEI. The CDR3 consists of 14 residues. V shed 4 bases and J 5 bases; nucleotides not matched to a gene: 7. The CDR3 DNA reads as TGTGCCAGCAGTGGCTTGGCAGGGGGGACTGAAGCTTTCTTT. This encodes CASSGLAGGTEAFF.

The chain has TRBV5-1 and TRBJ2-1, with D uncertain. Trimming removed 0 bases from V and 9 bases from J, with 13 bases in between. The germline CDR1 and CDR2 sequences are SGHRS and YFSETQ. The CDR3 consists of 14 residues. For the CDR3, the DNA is TGCGCCAGCAGCTTGGCCTCGGTCGCCGGTGAGCAGTTCTTC. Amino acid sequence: CASSLASVAGEQFF.

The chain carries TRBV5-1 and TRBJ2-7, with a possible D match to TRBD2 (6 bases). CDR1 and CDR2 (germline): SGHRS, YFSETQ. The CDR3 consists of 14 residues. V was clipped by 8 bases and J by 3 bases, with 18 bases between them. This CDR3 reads CASSTRDSDYEQYF. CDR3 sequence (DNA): TGCGCCAGTTCTACCCGGGACTCCGACTACGAGCAGTACTTC. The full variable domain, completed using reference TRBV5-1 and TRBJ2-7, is KAGVTQTPRYLIKTRGQQVTLSCSPISGHRSVSWYQQTPGQGLQFLFEYFSETQRNKGNFPGRFSGRQFSNSRSEMNVSTLELGDSALYLCASSTRDSDYEQYFGPGTRLTVT.